Each of the 20 T cell receptor beta chains below was sequenced from the same sample in a study of T cell responses to AZD1222 COVID-19 vaccine. The assay was immunoSEQ multiplex PCR, and TCRdb's table has in-frame clones only and misses some. The data contain tens of thousands of clones, around 90% of them seen just once; the ten biggest clones take up approximately 5.2%. The sequences come from peripheral blood, collected 28 days after the second AZD1222 dose. The receptors shown here come from an adult who received the AZD1222 COVID-19 vaccine.

The rearrangement joins TRBV19 to TRBJ1-1; D remains ambiguous. The CDR3 consists of 14 residues. Trimming removed 6 bases from V and 1 base from J, with 12 bases in between. Germline CDR1 reads LNHDA; CDR2 reads SQIVND (reference sequence). The CDR3 region has the DNA TGTGCCAGTAGAACGGGTGCTTGGAACACTGAAGCTTTCTTT. Protein: CASRTGAWNTEAFF.

The gene calls are TRBV19 and TRBJ1-5, with a weak D call TRBD1 (6 bases). V gave up 6 bases and J gave up 1 base, with 13 bases separating them. CDR1 is LNHDA, CDR2 SQIVND, per germline (reference sequence). The CDR3 is made up of 15 amino acids. The CDR3 protein is CASRFGGRSNQPQHF. In DNA form, the CDR3 reads TGTGCCAGTAGGTTTGGGGGCAGGAGCAATCAGCCCCAGCATTTT. The variable domain in full, with the rest retrieved from reference TRBV19 and TRBJ1-5, is DGGITQSPKYLFRKEGQNVTLSCEQNLNHDAMYWYRQDPGQGLRLIYYSQIVNDFQKGDIAEGYSVSREKKESFPLTVTSAQKNPTAFYLCASRFGGRSNQPQHFGDGTRLSIL.

The genes are TRBV12-3 or TRBV12-4 and TRBJ1-2; D not resolved. There are 13 residues in the CDR3. V dropped 5 bases and J dropped 2 bases, with 9 bases sitting between them. This CDR3 is CASSRTENYGYTF. Here the CDR3 DNA reads TGTGCCAGCAGTCGAACGGAAAACTATGGCTACACCTTC.

The rearrangement uses TRBV6-5 and TRBJ1-5; 8 bases map to TRBD1. Germline V gene data show CDR1 as MNHEY and CDR2 as SVGAGI. V lost 6 bases and J lost 0; bases outside the gene matches: 4. The CDR3 contains 15 residues. The CDR3 loop is CASRGQVNSNQPQHF. The CDR3 region has the DNA TGTGCCAGCAGGGGACAGGTCAATAGCAATCAGCCCCAGCATTTT.

CDR3: CASSQNPAGQGSYEQYF. In DNA form, the CDR3 reads TGTGCCAGCAGCCAAAACCCTGCGGGACAGGGCTCCTACGAGCAGTACTTC. The chain uses TRBV3-1 (or the pseudogene TRBV3-2) and TRBJ2-7; 9 positions agree with TRBD1. CDR3 length: 17 residues. The V segment lost 2 bases and the J segment 0 bases; nucleotides outside the gene matches: 8. Looked up from germline, CDR1 is LGHDT and CDR2 is YNNKEL (reference sequence).

The chain combines TRBV10-3 with TRBJ1-2; D unclear. Germline V gene sequence: CDR1 ENHRY, CDR2 SYGVKD. V lost 11 bases and J lost 1, with 14 bases in between. The CDR3 has 13 amino acids. The CDR3 reads CASTVGVNYGYTF. The CDR3 DNA is TGTGCCTCCACCGTCGGGGTTAACTATGGCTACACCTTC.

Here the CDR3 DNA reads TGTGCCAGCAGCTCTCGAGCGGGGGTCATCGGGGAGCTGTTTTTT. Translation: CASSSRAGVIGELFF. The chain couples TRBV7-8 to TRBJ2-2; TRBD2 aligns across 8 bases. Germline V gives CDR1 SGHVS, CDR2 FQNEAQ. V gave up 4 bases and J gave up 7 bases; unmatched junction bases: 8. The CDR3 runs to 15 residues.

The chain uses TRBV19 and TRBJ1-1; 10 positions agree with TRBD1. V gave up 6 bases and J gave up 10 bases; unmatched junction bases: 8. The CDR3 consists of 13 residues. CDR1 and CDR2 (germline): LNHDA, SQIVND (reference sequence). As DNA, the CDR3 is TGTGCCAGTAGAGGGACAGGGGCTCCGGGAGCTTTCTTT. Protein product: CASRGTGAPGAFF.

This clone was counted once. In DNA form, the CDR3 reads TGTGCCAGCAGTTTGGGCGTGGGGGTTTGGGGCGCAGGGCTAGGGAACACTGAAGCTTTCTTT. It encodes CASSLGVGVWGAGLGNTEAFF. J is TRBJ1-1 and V is TRBV28, with D possibly TRBD1 on 5 matching bases. This CDR3 spans 21 amino acids. CDR1 is MDHEN, CDR2 SYDVKM, per germline. V was cut by 3 bases and J by 1 base, with 30 bases left in between.

The chain's CDR3 is CASSPTGNTIYF. The CDR3 bases are TGTGCCAGCAGCCCGACAGGAAACACCATATATTTT. V is TRBV11-2 and J is TRBJ1-3; D not resolved. Germline CDR1 is SGHAT and CDR2 is FQNNGV. The CDR3 runs 12 residues. Between the trimmed V and J ends, which lost 5 bases and 4 bases, there was a span of 6 bases.

V is TRBV30 and J is TRBJ2-7; 7 bases are a match to TRBD1. The J segment lost 3 bases and the V segment lost 4 bases, leaving 12 bases of the junction unmatched. This CDR3 spans 15 amino acids. Per the germline V gene, CDR1 is GTSNPN and CDR2 is SVGIG (reference sequence). CDR3 sequence reads: CAWIPTGASNYEQYF. The CDR3, as DNA: TGTGCCTGGATACCCACAGGGGCTTCTAACTACGAGCAGTACTTC.

This chain connects TRBV19 to TRBJ1-2; 9 bases are shared with TRBD1. CDR3 length: 16 residues. Trimming removed 7 bases from V and 2 bases from J; junction bases left unmatched: 11. Germline CDR1 LNHDA, CDR2 SQIVND (reference sequence). The CDR3 sequence is CASTTEGTGLNYGYTF. The CDR3 DNA follows: TGTGCCAGTACCACCGAGGGGACAGGGCTCAACTATGGCTACACCTTC. Full variable domain (missing parts from reference TRBV19 and TRBJ1-2): DGGITQSPKYLFRKEGQNVTLSCEQNLNHDAMYWYRQDPGQGLRLIYYSQIVNDFQKGDIAEGYSVSREKKESFPLTVTSAQKNPTAFYLCASTTEGTGLNYGYTFGSGTRLTVV.

This chain joins TRBV6-5 and TRBJ1-1, with D perhaps matching TRBD1 (6 bases). V lost 7 bases and J lost 5, with 20 bases in between. Germline CDR1 reads MNHEY; CDR2 reads SVGAGI. The CDR3 length is 15 residues. The CDR3 loop reads CASTPRSIQGTEAFF. In DNA form, the CDR3 reads TGTGCCAGCACTCCTCGGTCTATCCAGGGGACTGAAGCTTTCTTT.

This clone was counted a single time. V is TRBV19 and J is TRBJ1-5, with 10 bases fitting TRBD1. Germline V gives CDR1 LNHDA, CDR2 SQIVND (reference sequence). The ends lost 4 bases at V and 3 bases at J; junction bases unmatched: 6. The CDR3 consists of 16 residues. CDR3 in amino acids: CASSTWDRGDNQPQHF. The CDR3 DNA sequence: TGTGCCAGTAGTACCTGGGACAGGGGTGACAATCAGCCCCAGCATTTT.

V is TRBV7-2 and J is TRBJ2-1; 8 bases are a match to TRBD1. V gave up 4 bases and J gave up 7 bases; unmatched junction bases: 3. Germline V CDR1 and CDR2: SGHTA, FQGNSA. This CDR3 is built from 13 residues. The CDR3 sequence is CASSSNRGNEQFF. CDR3 DNA: TGTGCCAGCAGCTCGAACAGGGGGAATGAGCAGTTCTTC.

This chain uses TRBV10-3 with TRBJ2-1; D is unresolved. This CDR3 has 12 residues. Germline V gene data show CDR1 as ENHRY and CDR2 as SYGVKD. Trimming shortened V by 8 bases and J by 6 bases, and 11 bases separated the two germline ends. DNA for the CDR3: TGTGCCATCGGCGGCCTGCCCAATGAGCAGTTCTTC. Its translation: CAIGGLPNEQFF.

The V call is TRBV5-1, the J call TRBJ1-3, with D possibly TRBD1 on 6 matching bases. The CDR3 is made up of 14 amino acids. Germline V gene lookup returns CDR1 SGHRS and CDR2 YFSETQ. V lost 4 bases and J 1 base, leaving 9 bases between the germline ends. CDR3 amino acids: CASSLTGSGNTIYF. CDR3 DNA: TGCGCCAGCAGCCTTACAGGGTCTGGAAACACCATATATTTT. Together with reference TRBV5-1 and TRBJ1-3, the CDR3 gives the full variable domain: KAGVTQTPRYLIKTRGQQVTLSCSPISGHRSVSWYQQTPGQGLQFLFEYFSETQRNKGNFPGRFSGRQFSNSRSEMNVSTLELGDSALYLCASSLTGSGNTIYFGEGSWLTVV.

The gene calls are TRBV30 and TRBJ2-6, with D perhaps assigned TRBD1 or TRBD2 (7 bases each). Trimming stripped 6 bases from V and 0 bases from J, with 12 bases between. Germline V gene data show CDR1 as GTSNPN and CDR2 as SVGIG (reference sequence). The CDR3 sequence is 15 residues long. DNA for the CDR3: TGTGCCTGCCAGGGGGGGAGCTCTGGGGCCAACGTCCTGACTTTC. Translating it yields CACQGGSSGANVLTF.

The J gene is TRBJ2-7, the V gene TRBV9; D unclear. The CDR3 consists of 11 residues. The germline CDR1 and CDR2 sequences are SGDLS and YYNGEE. V lost 5 bases and J 0 bases, leaving 3 bases between the germline ends. Here the CDR3 reads CASRVSYEQYF. The CDR3 region has the DNA TGTGCCAGCAGGGTCTCCTACGAGCAGTACTTC.

The chain has TRBV2 and TRBJ1-5, with TRBD1 identical over 7 bases. Germline V gene data show CDR1 as SNHLY and CDR2 as FYNNEI. This CDR3 is built from 16 residues. V was pared by 4 bases and J by 4 bases, with 10 bases of the junction left unmatched. CDR3 bases: TGTGCCAGCAGTGCACAGGGGTCCGCCATTAATCAGCCCCAGCATTTT. Translating it yields CASSAQGSAINQPQHF.